The 18 T cell receptor beta chains reported below all come from one sample, sequenced in a study of T cell responses to AZD1222 COVID-19 vaccine. Profiled with immunoSEQ multiplex PCR; TCRdb holds only in-frame clones, not every one. The data show 95,000 to 110,000 clones, with about 89% seen just once and approximately 3% held by the top ten. Source: peripheral blood, taken 28 days after the second dose of the MenACWY control vaccine. The source is an adult who received the MenACWY meningococcal vaccine as a control.

This chain joins TRBV14 and TRBJ2-3; unclear D gene. There are 15 residues in the CDR3. Trimming pared 1 base from V and 0 bases from J, leaving 8 bases between. Germline-derived CDR1 and CDR2 are SGHDN and FVKESK. The DNA of the CDR3 is TGTGCCAGCAGCCAAGTAGGAAGCAGCACAGATACGCAGTATTTT. Translated: CASSQVGSSTDTQYF.

The chain links TRBV7-2 to TRBJ2-2; D remains ambiguous. V was trimmed by 3 bases and J by 3 bases, leaving 11 bases between them. Germline V lookup: CDR1 SGHTA, CDR2 FQGNSA. The CDR3 has 15 amino acids. CDR3 residues: CASSFVRDYTGELFF. The CDR3 DNA sequence: TGTGCCAGCAGCTTTGTTAGAGACTACACCGGGGAGCTGTTTTTT. The full variable domain, with the rest looked up from reference TRBV7-2 and TRBJ2-2, is GAGVSQSPSNKVTEKGKDVELRCDPISGHTALYWYRQSLGQGLEFLIYFQGNSAPDKSGLPSDRFSAERTGGSVSTLTIQRTQQEDSAVYLCASSFVRDYTGELFFGEGSRLTVL.

The chain carries TRBV19 and TRBJ1-1; possible D gene TRBD1, 5 bases. Germline CDR1 and CDR2: LNHDA and SQIVND (reference sequence). Between the trimmed V and J ends, which lost 3 bases and 3 bases, there was a span of 14 bases. The CDR3 is 15 amino acids. In nucleotides, the CDR3 is TGTGCCAGTAGTATTTTAGGGGATTTGGACACTGAAGCTTTCTTT. Translation gives CASSILGDLDTEAFF.

This rearrangement joins TRBV7-6 to TRBJ1-1; 12 bases agree with TRBD1. Losses at the gene ends were 2 bases for V and 7 bases for J; bases not matched to a gene: 8. Per germline, CDR1 SGHVS and CDR2 FNYEAQ. The CDR3 contains 16 residues. CDR3 residues: CASSLLPGQGALEAFF. Written as DNA, the CDR3 is TGTGCCAGCAGCTTACTCCCGGGACAGGGGGCTCTTGAAGCTTTCTTT.

The V gene is TRBV28, the J gene TRBJ1-2; D is unclear. V gave up 2 bases and J gave up 4 bases, with 8 bases separating them. There are 13 residues in the CDR3. Germline assignment: CDR1 MDHEN and CDR2 SYDVKM. CDR3 amino acids: CASSLVQRYGYTF. The DNA for the CDR3 is TGTGCCAGCAGTTTAGTACAGCGCTATGGCTACACCTTC.

The chain recombines TRBV11-2 with TRBJ2-7, with TRBD2 matching 8 bases. The CDR3 length is 14 residues. CDR1 and CDR2 from the germline V gene are SGHAT and FQNNGV. J gave up 4 bases and V 5 bases, and 7 bases lay outside the gene matches. The CDR3 here is CASSDPGLVYEQYF. CDR3 nucleotides: TGTGCCAGCAGCGACCCGGGACTAGTTTACGAGCAGTACTTC.

This chain connects TRBV7-2 to TRBJ2-2; no reliable D call. Trimming removed 4 bases from V and 2 bases from J, with 8 bases in between. The CDR3 has 14 residues. Germline CDR1 is SGHTA and CDR2 is FQGNSA. The CDR3 region has the DNA TGTGCCAGCAGCTCATATGACAACACCGGGGAGCTGTTTTTT. Residues: CASSSYDNTGELFF.

The V and J genes are TRBV5-6 and TRBJ2-2; D gene ambiguous. Between the trimmed V and J ends, which lost 2 bases and 2 bases, there was a span of 22 bases. From germline, CDR1 is SGHDT and CDR2 YYEEEE. CDR3 length equals 19 residues. CDR3 in DNA: TGTGCCAGCAGCTTCGGCTGGTACGTGGCGGCGGAAAACACCGGGGAGCTGTTTTTT. Translating gives CASSFGWYVAAENTGELFF.

The V call is TRBV5-1, the J call TRBJ1-3; tentative D call: TRBD1 (5 bases). The CDR3 loop spans 14 amino acids. The germline V gene encodes CDR1 SGHRS and CDR2 YFSETQ. The V end lost 4 bases, the J end lost 3 bases, and 11 bases lay between the germline ends. This CDR3 is CASSPTENGNTIYF. The CDR3, as DNA: TGCGCCAGCAGCCCGACAGAAAATGGAAACACCATATATTTT.

Turning to this clone: Other DNA sequences in the sample encode the same CDR3. The V and J genes are TRBV5-1 and TRBJ1-3, with D maybe TRBD1 (6 bases). Deletions cut 0 bases from V and 1 base from J, with 11 bases between. This CDR3 comprises 16 residues. CDR1 and CDR2 from the germline V gene are SGHRS and YFSETQ. The CDR3 loop reads CASSLAGRGSGNTIYF. In DNA, the CDR3 is TGCGCCAGCAGCTTGGCGGGCAGGGGTTCTGGAAACACCATATATTTT.

To note about this clone: This specimen includes other DNA sequences encoding the same CDR3. The rearrangement links TRBV7-3 to TRBJ2-5; 13 nucleotides line up with TRBD2. The CDR3 length is 15 residues. Trimming at V came to 5 bases and at J to 5 bases, leaving 5 bases not matched to a gene. Per the germline V gene, CDR1 is SGHTA and CDR2 is FQGTGA. The CDR3 is CASSLGLAGVETQYF. Written as DNA, the CDR3 is TGTGCCAGCAGCCTAGGACTAGCGGGGGTGGAGACCCAGTACTTC.

V and J are TRBV15 and TRBJ2-1; TRBD2 matches 8 bases. The germline gives CDR1 LNHNV, CDR2 YYDKDF (reference sequence). This CDR3 has 18 residues. The ends lost 5 bases at V and 7 bases at J; junction bases unmatched: 19. This chain's CDR3 is CATSGRGAGGRLMNEQFF. Here the CDR3 DNA reads TGTGCCACCAGCGGCCGTGGCGCGGGGGGACGACTTATGAATGAGCAGTTCTTC. Based on the CDR3 plus reference TRBV15 and TRBJ2-1, the full variable domain is DAMVIQNPRYQVTQFGKPVTLSCSQTLNHNVMYWYQQKSSQAPKLLFHYYDKDFNNEADTPDNFQSRRPNTSFCFLDIRSPGLGDTAMYLCATSGRGAGGRLMNEQFFGPGTRLTVL.

The chain is built from TRBV2 and TRBJ2-2; unclear D gene. The V and J ends lost 6 bases and 6 bases respectively, with 11 bases between them. This CDR3 region has 13 residues. The germline gives CDR1 SNHLY, CDR2 FYNNEI. The CDR3 reads CASSNEVAGELFF. CDR3 DNA: TGTGCCAGCAGCAACGAGGTGGCCGGGGAGCTGTTTTTT.

This chain links TRBV3-1 (or the pseudogene TRBV3-2) with TRBJ1-1; D possibly corresponds to TRBD1 (5 bases). This CDR3 has 12 amino acids. From germline, CDR1 is LGHDT and CDR2 YNNKEL (reference sequence). Trimming removed 4 bases at V and 4 bases at J, with 7 bases between. CDR3 DNA: TGTGCCAGCAGCCCAGGGTCCACTGAAGCTTTCTTT. Translating gives CASSPGSTEAFF.

The rearrangement uses TRBV7-2 and TRBJ2-3; 8 bases are shared with TRBD1. The CDR3 extends over 15 amino acids. Germline CDR1 reads SGHTA; CDR2 reads FQGNSA. V gave up 4 bases and J gave up 3 bases; unmatched junction bases: 6. CDR3 protein: CASSSWTGKTDTQYF. The CDR3 DNA reads TGTGCCAGCAGCTCTTGGACAGGGAAGACAGATACGCAGTATTTT. Variable domain in full (rest from reference TRBV7-2 and TRBJ2-3): GAGVSQSPSNKVTEKGKDVELRCDPISGHTALYWYRQSLGQGLEFLIYFQGNSAPDKSGLPSDRFSAERTGGSVSTLTIQRTQQEDSAVYLCASSSWTGKTDTQYFGPGTRLTVL.

The chain combines TRBV7-3 with TRBJ2-7; D ambiguous. CDR3 length equals 14 residues. V was trimmed by 5 bases and J by 6 bases, leaving 17 bases between them. CDR1 is SGHTA, CDR2 FQGTGA, per germline. The CDR3, as DNA: TGTGCCAGCAGCCGCCGGGCCGGCGGCAGCGAGCAGTACTTC. It codes for CASSRRAGGSEQYF.

This clone appeared a single time. The genes are TRBV27 and TRBJ2-7; 8 positions agree with TRBD1. CDR3 size: 14 residues. J lost 4 bases, V lost 5 bases, and 7 bases had no gene match. CDR1 and CDR2 (germline): MNHEY, SMNVEV (reference sequence). This CDR3 is CASSPQGAGYEQYF. The CDR3 DNA sequence: TGTGCCAGCAGTCCCCAGGGGGCTGGATACGAGCAGTACTTC.

This rearrangement joins TRBV5-1 to TRBJ1-3, with unresolved D. Trimming left V 4 bases short and J 0 bases short, with 5 bases between. Germline V gene lookup returns CDR1 SGHRS and CDR2 YFSETQ. The CDR3 loop spans 13 amino acids. CDR3 sequence: CASSGLSGNTIYF. The DNA of the CDR3 is TGCGCCAGCAGCGGCCTCTCTGGAAACACCATATATTTT.